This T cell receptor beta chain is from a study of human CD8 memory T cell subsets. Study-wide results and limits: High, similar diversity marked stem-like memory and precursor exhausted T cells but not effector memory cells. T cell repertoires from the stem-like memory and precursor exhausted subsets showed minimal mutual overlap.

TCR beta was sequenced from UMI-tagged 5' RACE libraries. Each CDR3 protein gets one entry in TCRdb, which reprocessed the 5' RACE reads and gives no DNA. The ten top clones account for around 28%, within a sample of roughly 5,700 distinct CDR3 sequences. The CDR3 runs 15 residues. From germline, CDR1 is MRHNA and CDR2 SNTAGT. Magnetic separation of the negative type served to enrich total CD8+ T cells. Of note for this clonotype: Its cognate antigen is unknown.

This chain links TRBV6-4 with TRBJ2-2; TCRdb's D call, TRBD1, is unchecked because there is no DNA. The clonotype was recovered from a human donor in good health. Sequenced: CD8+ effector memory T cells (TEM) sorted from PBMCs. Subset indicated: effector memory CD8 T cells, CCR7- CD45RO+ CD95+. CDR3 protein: CATKITGTDSGELFF.